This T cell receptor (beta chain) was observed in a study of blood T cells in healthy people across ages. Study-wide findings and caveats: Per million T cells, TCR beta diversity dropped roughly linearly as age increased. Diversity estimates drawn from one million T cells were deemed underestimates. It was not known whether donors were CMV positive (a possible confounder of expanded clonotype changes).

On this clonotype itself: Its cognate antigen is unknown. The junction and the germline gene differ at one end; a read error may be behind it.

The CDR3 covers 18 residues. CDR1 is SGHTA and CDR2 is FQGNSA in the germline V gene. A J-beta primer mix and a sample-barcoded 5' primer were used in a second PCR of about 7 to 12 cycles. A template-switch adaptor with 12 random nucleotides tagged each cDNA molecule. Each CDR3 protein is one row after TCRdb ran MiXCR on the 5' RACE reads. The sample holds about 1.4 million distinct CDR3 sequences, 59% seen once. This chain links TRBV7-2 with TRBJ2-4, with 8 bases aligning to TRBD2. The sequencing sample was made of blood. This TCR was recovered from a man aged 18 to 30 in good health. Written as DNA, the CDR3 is TGTGCCAGCAGCCATCACACTAGCGGAGACCTAGCCAAAAACATGCAGTACTTC. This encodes CASSHHTSGDLAKNMQYF.